Below are 20 T cell receptor beta chains sequenced from a single sample in a study of T cells in women clearing cervical HPV infection. Libraries were prepared by immunoSEQ multiplex PCR; TCRdb keeps only in-frame clonotypes and omits some of them. Recorded for this sample: over 30,000 clones. Sequencing was carried out using blood buffy coat. These receptor sequences come from a woman between 18 and 75 years old with a cervical HPV16 infection that either progressed to CIN3+ or cleared (not recorded which).

With regard to this clone: The read ends 3 residues before the CDR3 terminus; that terminus is restored from the germline J gene. J is TRBJ1-3 and V is TRBV6-1; D perhaps matches TRBD1 (6 bases). The CDR3 length is 16 residues. Per germline, CDR1 MNHNS and CDR2 SASEGT. V dropped 1 base and J dropped 0 bases, with 10 bases sitting between them. The CDR3 loop is CASSEVGAYSGNTIYF. The DNA read from the CDR3 is TGTGCCAGCAGTGAAGTGGGGGCCTACTCTGGAAACACC.

As regards this clone: The read comes to an end 3 residues before the CDR3 does, leaving the germline J gene to fill in the end. This chain joins TRBV11-3 and TRBJ1-1; TRBD1 is a possible D gene (5 bases). CDR1 is SGHNT, CDR2 YENEEA, per germline. CDR3 length: 12 amino acids. The CDR3 loop reads CASSLRQGDAFF. CDR3 DNA (partial): TGTGCCAGCAGCTTACGTCAGGGAGAC.

Comments on this clone: The CDR3 goes on 3 residues after the read ends, and that part is filled in from the germline J gene. The rearrangement joins TRBV19 to TRBJ1-4; 9 nucleotides agree with TRBD1. This CDR3 contains 19 residues. J was trimmed by 0 bases and V by 1 base; bases with no gene match: 9. Looked up from germline, CDR1 is LNHDA and CDR2 is SQIVND (reference sequence). CDR3 in amino acids: CASSIGPGQGITTNEKLFF. CDR3 DNA (partial): TGTGCCAGTAGTATAGGTCCGGGACAGGGCATCACAACTAATGAAAAA.

Turning to this clone: With the read ending 3 residues before the CDR3 end, the germline J gene is used to fill in that end. The chain recombines TRBV2 with TRBJ2-5, with 13 bases lining up with TRBD2. This CDR3 has 17 residues. V dropped 6 bases and J dropped 4; count of bases not matched to a gene: 11. Per the germline V gene, CDR1 is SNHLY and CDR2 is FYNNEI. The CDR3 region is CASRNGLAGVTGETQYF. The CDR3 bases that were read are TGTGCCAGCAGGAACGGACTAGCGGGGGTTACGGGAGAGACC. Based on the CDR3 plus reference TRBV2 and TRBJ2-5, the full variable domain is EPEVTQTPSHQVTQMGQEVILRCVPISNHLYFYWYRQILGQKVEFLVSFYNNEISEKSEIFDDQFSVERPDGSNFTLKIRSTKLEDSAMYFCASRNGLAGVTGETQYFGPGTRLLVL.

With respect to this clone: The read terminates 3 residues ahead of where the CDR3 ends, so the germline J gene completes it. The chain links TRBV7-9 to TRBJ1-2; D may be TRBD1 (6 bases). The CDR3 runs to 13 residues. Per germline, CDR1 SEHNR and CDR2 FQNEAQ (reference sequence). Incomplete CDR3 DNA: TGTGCCAGCAGCAAAGGGGGGGTGAGAGGC. It translates to CASSKGGVRG. The whole CDR3 reads CASSKGGVRGYTF. Full variable domain (rest looked up from reference TRBV7-9 and TRBJ1-2): DTGVSQNPRHKITKRGQNVTFRCDPISEHNRLYWYRQTLGQGPEFLTYFQNEAQLEKSRLLSDRFSAERPKGSFSTLEIQRTEQGDSAMYLCASSKGGVRGYTFGSGTRLTVV.

As for this clone: Compared with germline, one end of the junction differs, possibly owing to a read error. Read data end 3 residues before the CDR3 end; the end is taken from the germline J gene. The rearrangement links TRBV7-7 to TRBJ1-6; TRBD1 aligns across 9 bases. In germline, CDR1 is SSHAT, CDR2 FNYEAQ (reference sequence). The CDR3 length is 14 residues. Here the CDR3 reads CASSPQGANSPLHF. The CDR3 DNA, read in part, is TGTGCTAGCAGCCCACAGGGGGCGAATTCACCC.

Note on this clone: The read finishes 3 residues shy of the CDR3 end, and the germline J gene is used to complete it. This chain joins TRBV19 and TRBJ1-5; 10 bases fit TRBD1. The germline V gene encodes CDR1 LNHDA and CDR2 SQIVND (reference sequence). The CDR3 is 15 amino acids. Trimming removed 4 bases from V and 3 bases from J; junction bases left unmatched: 3. This CDR3 reads CASSTGTGANQPQHF. CDR3 DNA (partial): TGTGCCAGTAGTACCGGGACAGGGGCCAATCAGCCC.

Worth noting for this clone: Coverage ceases 3 residues before the CDR3 finishes, and the germline J gene fills in the end. This chain links TRBV2 with TRBJ1-5, with D uncertain. Germline lookup yields CDR1 SNHLY and CDR2 FYNNEI. The CDR3 sequence is 13 residues long. Trimming pared 7 bases from V and 0 bases from J, leaving 7 bases between. CDR3 DNA, as far as it was read: TGTGCCAGCAAGCAGGATAGCAATCAGCCC. Its translation: CASKQDSNQP. The full-length CDR3 reads as CASKQDSNQPQHF.

As regards this clone: The read halts 3 residues ahead of the CDR3 end, with the missing end drawn from the germline J gene. The rearrangement joins TRBV5-1 to TRBJ1-4; TRBD1 agrees at 7 bases. The CDR3 length is 15 residues. Germline CDR1 reads SGHRS; CDR2 reads YFSETQ. Unmatched junction bases numbered 4, after V lost 0 bases and J lost 5 bases. Incomplete CDR3 DNA: TGCGCCAGCAGCTTGGAGGAGGGGGCGAATGAAAAA. Its translation: CASSLEEGANEK. The whole CDR3 protein reads CASSLEEGANEKLFF. Looking up the rest from reference TRBV5-1 and TRBJ1-4 gives the full variable domain: KAGVTQTPRYLIKTRGQQVTLSCSPISGHRSVSWYQQTPGQGLQFLFEYFSETQRNKGNFPGRFSGRQFSNSRSEMNVSTLELGDSALYLCASSLEEGANEKLFFGSGTQLSVL.

About this clone itself: The observed sequence ends 3 residues before the CDR3 terminus, with the missing tail filled in from the germline J gene. This chain links TRBV2 with TRBJ1-2; 7 nucleotides match TRBD1. The CDR3 runs to 13 residues. Looked up from germline, CDR1 is SNHLY and CDR2 is FYNNEI. V trimming: 4 bases; J trimming: 2 bases; junction bases outside the gene matches: 1. The DNA read from the CDR3 is TGTGCCAGCAGTGCAGGGGGGAACTATGGC. Encoded protein: CASSAGGNYG. The entire CDR3 protein reads CASSAGGNYGYTF.

A remark on this clone: The read finishes 3 residues shy of the CDR3 end, and the germline J gene is used to complete it. V is TRBV20-1 and J is TRBJ2-7, with D tentatively TRBD1 (5 bases). Per the germline V gene, CDR1 is DFQATT and CDR2 is SNEGSKA (reference sequence). With 6 bases removed from V and 4 bases from J, the gap between germline ends came to 13 bases. This CDR3 is 12 amino acids long. This CDR3 reads CSARGNVYEQYF. Incomplete CDR3 DNA: TGCAGTGCAAGGGGCAACGTGTACGAG.

The part of the CDR3 DNA that was read is TGTGCCAGCAGCGTAGGATCCGGGGTCACAGATACG. Residues: CASSVGSGVTDT. The entire CDR3 protein reads CASSVGSGVTDTQYF. The V and J genes are TRBV11-3 and TRBJ2-3; possible D gene TRBD2, 5 bases. The read finishes 3 residues shy of the CDR3 end, and the germline J gene is used to complete it. The CDR3 has 15 amino acids. Trimming took off 5 bases at V and 2 bases at J, with 14 bases between the two ends. Per germline, CDR1 SGHNT and CDR2 YENEEA.

Details on this clone: The read finishes 3 residues shy of the CDR3 end, and the germline J gene is used to complete it. The rearrangement joins TRBV27 to TRBJ1-2; tentative D call: TRBD1 (5 bases). This CDR3 region has 14 residues. Germline CDR1 reads MNHEY; CDR2 reads SMNVEV (reference sequence). Trimming removed 5 bases at V and 2 bases at J, with 12 bases between. The covered CDR3 bases are TGTGCCAGCAGTGGGCTTGGGGCCAACTATGGC. It translates to CASSGLGANYG. The CDR3 in full is CASSGLGANYGYTF.

For this clone: The CDR3 end falls 3 residues outside the read, so it is completed with the germline J gene. The J gene is TRBJ2-1, the V gene TRBV18, with 10 bases identical to TRBD2. The length of the CDR3 is 16 residues. The V and J ends lost 8 bases and 1 base, in that order; junction bases with no gene match: 8. From germline, CDR1 is KGHSH and CDR2 LQKENI. The sequenced part of the CDR3 DNA is TGTGCCAGCGCTCCGGCTAGCGGGGGATCCTACAATGAG. The encoded protein is CASAPASGGSYNE. The entire CDR3 is CASAPASGGSYNEQFF.

In regard to this clone: The read ends 3 residues shy of where the CDR3 ends; the end is completed using the germline J gene. V is TRBV30 and J is TRBJ2-1, with 9 bases aligning to TRBD2. Trimming at V came to 3 bases and at J to 6 bases, leaving 15 bases not matched to a gene. Looked up from germline, CDR1 is GTSNPN and CDR2 is SVGIG (reference sequence). The CDR3 is 17 amino acids. The covered CDR3 bases are TGTGCCTGGAGCCGGTACTCAGCGGGGGGTAGGGGCAATGAG. This translates into CAWSRYSAGGRGNE. The complete CDR3 protein is CAWSRYSAGGRGNEQFF.

As to this clone: The CDR3 end falls 3 residues outside the read, so it is completed with the germline J gene. The chain employs TRBV23-1 and TRBJ2-5; D is tentatively TRBD1 or TRBD2 (5 bases each). TRBV23-1 is an ORF, and what it does is uncertain. The V end was cut by 7 bases, the J end by 2 bases, with 14 bases between. The CDR3 is 14 residues long. Incomplete CDR3 DNA: TGCGCCAGCATGCCAGGGAGCCATCAAGAGACC. This gives the protein CASMPGSHQET. The complete CDR3 reads CASMPGSHQETQYF.

With respect to this clone: The CDR3 end falls 3 residues outside the read, so it is completed with the germline J gene. V and J are TRBV2 and TRBJ1-5; a possible D gene is TRBD1 (6 bases). V was trimmed by 4 bases and J by 7 bases, leaving 14 bases between them. Germline V gene data show CDR1 as SNHLY and CDR2 as FYNNEI. This CDR3 region has 14 residues. The CDR3 sequence is CASSGEQGSQPQHF. The DNA read from the CDR3 is TGTGCCAGCAGTGGAGAGCAGGGGTCGCAGCCC.

Concerning this clone: The missing CDR3 end, 3 residues past where the read stops, is filled in from the germline J gene. This rearrangement joins TRBV19 to TRBJ2-7, with D perhaps TRBD2 (6 bases). Per the germline V gene, CDR1 is LNHDA and CDR2 is SQIVND (reference sequence). The CDR3 extends over 15 amino acids. The germline V and J ends were trimmed by 5 bases and 3 bases, with 17 bases remaining between them. The covered CDR3 bases are TGTGCCAGTAGTCCTCCAGGGCGGGGAGGCTACGAG. Residues: CASSPPGRGGYE. The CDR3, in full, reads CASSPPGRGGYEQYF.

Of note for this clone: The read ends 3 residues shy of where the CDR3 ends; the end is completed using the germline J gene. This rearrangement joins TRBV19 to TRBJ2-1; 8 bases are a match to TRBD2. Germline CDR1 LNHDA, CDR2 SQIVND (reference sequence). After removal of 5 bases from V and 6 bases from J, the junction contained 6 bases not matched to a gene. The CDR3 totals 14 residues. The sequenced part of the CDR3 DNA is TGTGCCAGTAGTCGGGGGGGCTACGGCAATGAG. Translation: CASSRGGYGNE. The full CDR3 reads CASSRGGYGNEQFF.

To note about this clone: Read data end 3 residues before the CDR3 end; the end is taken from the germline J gene. The chain combines TRBV20-1 with TRBJ1-5, with 7 bases fitting TRBD1. J was trimmed by 5 bases and V by 0 bases; bases with no gene match: 7. The CDR3 spans 15 residues. From germline, CDR1 is DFQATT and CDR2 SNEGSKA (reference sequence). Partial CDR3 DNA: TGCAGTGCTAGAGAAAGGAGACAGGGTCATCAGCCC. Translated: CSARERRQGHQP. The CDR3, in full, reads CSARERRQGHQPQHF.